The sample holds a few counts of the clone carrying this T cell receptor (beta chain). Its antigen is unidentified. PCR was performed using 60 Vbeta and 13 Jbeta primers. TCRdb's copy holds only in-frame clones and misses some; the assay was immunoSEQ multiplex PCR. The data contain some 120,000 clones, over 15% of them singletons. The sample originates from a study of cytomegalovirus exposure and HLA in healthy donors. As for the study in general: Tens of millions of unique TCR sequences came from HLA-typed donors in an early release. The study's findings and limits: Based on reports, TCR beta sequences accurately predicted HLA-A and HLA-B alleles for most subjects. In vitro, three CMV-associated chains proved specific for CMV antigens. In a later analysis, CMV-associated beta chains were mostly HLA-associated, it appeared.

This receptor was identified in a female donor in good health and CMV-seropositive. Input material: PBMCs.

In DNA, the CDR3 is TGCGCCAGCAGCTTGGTGGCTAGCCCCCCAGATACGCAGTATTTT. Translation: CASSLVASPPDTQYF. The V gene is TRBV5-1, the J gene TRBJ2-3, with a tentative D call TRBD2 (5 bases). The CDR3 loop spans 15 amino acids. Trimming cost V 0 bases and J 4 bases, with 12 bases left between them. CDR1 and CDR2 from the germline V gene are SGHRS and YFSETQ.